The rows below give T cell receptor beta chains drawn from one sample of a study of T cell repertoires in cytomegalovirus infection. TCRdb independently ran MiXCR on the reads; one entry per CDR3 protein. The sample has about a million distinct CDR3 sequences; around 30% are singletons. No antigens are known for them. The sample in question was cultured CD8+ T cells from PBMCs, obtained from culture after CMV antigen stimulation. These receptors all come from a human donor in good health (CMV status not recorded). Some clones in this sample may be carry-over from other donors' samples. Each CDR3 is given with its conserved first and last residue. A D gene is named only where the DNA matches it firmly. Clone size is stated in some rows and not others, as once, few, many or a class when expanded.

clone_size j_call d_call v_call cdr3_nt cdr3_aa
few TRBJ2-2 TRBD2 TRBV27 TGTGCCAGCACGGGCGGGGGGATGAACACCGGGGAGCTGTTTTTT CASTGGGMNTGELFF
few TRBJ1-1 . TRBV7-6 TGTGCCAGCAGCCCCAATCTCGCGATGAACACTGAAGCTTTCTTT CASSPNLAMNTEAFF
. TRBJ2-7 TRBD1 TRBV6-6 TGTGCCAGCAGTTCCTACCAGGGGGCGGAATCCTACGAGCAGTACTTC CASSSYQGAESYEQYF
few TRBJ2-1 . TRBV19 TGTGCCAGTAGTCTTCAGGGAGGTCTCTCCTACAATGAGCAGTTCTTC CASSLQGGLSYNEQFF
few TRBJ2-3 TRBD1 TRBV10-3 TGTGCCACGGTCCCGGGACAGGGAAGCACAGATACGCAGTATTTT CATVPGQGSTDTQYF
. TRBJ2-5 TRBD2 TRBV27 TGTGCCAGCAGTACGAGCGGGGGGTTTGCAGAGACCCAGTACTTC CASSTSGGFAETQYF
. TRBJ1-1 TRBD1 TRBV29-1 TGCAGCGTTGAGGGGACAGGGAGAATTAACACTGAAGCTTTCTTT CSVEGTGRINTEAFF
few TRBJ1-6 TRBD1 TRBV6-1 TGTGCCAGCACCCAAGTAGGACAGGGTCGACTTTATTCACCCCTCCACTTT CASTQVGQGRLYSPLHF
. TRBJ1-5 TRBD1 TRBV27 TGTGCCAGGCCAGGGGGGGACCGTTCCATAGGGAGCAATCAGCCCCAGCATTTT CARPGGDRSIGSNQPQHF
. TRBJ1-5 TRBD1 TRBV28 TGTGCCAGCATCGGGGGACAGGGTAGGAATCAGCCCCAGCATTTT CASIGGQGRNQPQHF
. TRBJ1-2 . TRBV6-1 TGTGCCAGCAGTGGAGGGCGCGAAAGGGACGGCTACACCTTC CASSGGRERDGYTF
few TRBJ2-6 TRBD1 TRBV6-1 TGTGCCAGCAGGGGACAGAGCTCTGGGGCCAACGTCCTGACTTTC CASRGQSSGANVLTF
. TRBJ2-1 TRBD2 TRBV9 TGTGCCAGCAGGGGGGTTGGAGGGACTAGCAATGAGCAGTTCTTC CASRGVGGTSNEQFF
. TRBJ2-1 TRBD1 TRBV4-3 TGCGCCAGCAGCTCCGGGACAGGGGGCTTTGGTGAGCAGTTCTTC CASSSGTGGFGEQFF
. TRBJ2-5 TRBD2 TRBV19 TGTGCCAGTGGTTTCAGCGGGGGGCAAGAGACCCAGTACTTC CASGFSGGQETQYF
. TRBJ2-2 . TRBV5-6 TGTGCCAGCAGCGTGGTTGAGGCCGGGGAGCTGTTTTTT CASSVVEAGELFF
. TRBJ2-7 . TRBV15 TGTGCCACCAGCAATCGTGCCGAAAACTACGAGCAGTACTTC CATSNRAENYEQYF